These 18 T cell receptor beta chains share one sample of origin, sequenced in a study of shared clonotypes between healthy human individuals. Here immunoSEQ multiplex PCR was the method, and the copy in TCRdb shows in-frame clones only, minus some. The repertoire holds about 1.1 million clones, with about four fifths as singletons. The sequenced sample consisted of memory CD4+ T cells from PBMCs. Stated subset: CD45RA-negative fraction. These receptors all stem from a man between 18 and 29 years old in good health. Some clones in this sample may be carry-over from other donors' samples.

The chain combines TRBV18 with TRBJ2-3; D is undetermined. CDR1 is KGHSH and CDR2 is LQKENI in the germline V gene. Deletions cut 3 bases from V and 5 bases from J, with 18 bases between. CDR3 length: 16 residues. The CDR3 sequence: CASSPQRTSEVDTQYF. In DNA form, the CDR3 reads TGTGCCAGCTCACCTCAGAGAACATCTGAGGTAGATACGCAGTATTTT.

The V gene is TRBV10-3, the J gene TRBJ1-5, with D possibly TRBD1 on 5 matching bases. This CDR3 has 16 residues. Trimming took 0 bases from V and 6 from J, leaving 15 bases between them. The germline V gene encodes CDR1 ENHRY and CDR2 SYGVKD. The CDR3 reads CAISESPVGVGQPQHF. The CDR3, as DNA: TGTGCCATCAGTGAGTCGCCCGTGGGGGTAGGTCAGCCCCAGCATTTT.

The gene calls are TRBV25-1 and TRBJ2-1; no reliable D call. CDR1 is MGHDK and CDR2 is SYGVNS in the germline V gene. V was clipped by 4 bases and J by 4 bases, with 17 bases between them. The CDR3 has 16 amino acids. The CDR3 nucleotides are TGTGCCAGCAGTGCTGCCGTCGCGGCCTATTACAATGAGCAGTTCTTC. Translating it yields CASSAAVAAYYNEQFF.

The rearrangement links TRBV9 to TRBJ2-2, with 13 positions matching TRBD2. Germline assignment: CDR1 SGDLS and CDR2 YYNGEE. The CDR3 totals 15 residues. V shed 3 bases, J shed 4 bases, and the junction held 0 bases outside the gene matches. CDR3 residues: CASSGTSGGTGELFF. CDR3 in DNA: TGTGCCAGCAGCGGGACTAGCGGGGGCACCGGGGAGCTGTTTTTT.

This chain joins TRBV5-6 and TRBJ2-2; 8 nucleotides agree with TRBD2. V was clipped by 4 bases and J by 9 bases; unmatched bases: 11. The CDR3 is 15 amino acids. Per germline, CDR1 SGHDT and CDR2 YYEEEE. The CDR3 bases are TGTGCCAGCAGCCCCGTGGGACTAGGTGTACGGGAGCTGTTTTTT. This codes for CASSPVGLGVRELFF.

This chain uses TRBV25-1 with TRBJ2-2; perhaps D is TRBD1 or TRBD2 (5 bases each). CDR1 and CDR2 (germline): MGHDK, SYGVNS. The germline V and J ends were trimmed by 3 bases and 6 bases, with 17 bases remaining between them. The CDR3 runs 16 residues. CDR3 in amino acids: CASSDRGGKAAGELFF. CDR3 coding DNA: TGTGCCAGCAGTGACCGTGGGGGTAAGGCCGCCGGGGAGCTGTTTTTT.

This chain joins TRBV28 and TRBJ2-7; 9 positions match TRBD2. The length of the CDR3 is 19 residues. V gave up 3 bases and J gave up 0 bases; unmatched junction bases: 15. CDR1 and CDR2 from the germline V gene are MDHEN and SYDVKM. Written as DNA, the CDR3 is TGTGCCAGCAGTTTGGTAGGGGCGGGAGGGCCGAGGTCCTCCTACGAGCAGTACTTC. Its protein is CASSLVGAGGPRSSYEQYF. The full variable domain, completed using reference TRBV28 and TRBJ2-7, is DVKVTQSSRYLVKRTGEKVFLECVQDMDHENMFWYRQDPGLGLRLIYFSYDVKMKEKGDIPEGYSVSREKKERFSLILESASTNQTSMYLCASSLVGAGGPRSSYEQYFGPGTRLTVT.

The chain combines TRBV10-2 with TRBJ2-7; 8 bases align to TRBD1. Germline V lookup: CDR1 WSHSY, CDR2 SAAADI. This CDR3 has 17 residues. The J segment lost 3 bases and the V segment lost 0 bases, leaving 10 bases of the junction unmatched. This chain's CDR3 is CASSESGTGGLFYEQYF. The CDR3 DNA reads TGCGCCAGCAGTGAGTCCGGAACAGGGGGTTTGTTCTACGAGCAGTACTTC.

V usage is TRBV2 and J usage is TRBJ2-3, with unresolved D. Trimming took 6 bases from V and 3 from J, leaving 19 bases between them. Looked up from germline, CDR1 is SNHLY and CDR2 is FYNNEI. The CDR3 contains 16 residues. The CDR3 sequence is CASRNRSRTSTDTQYF. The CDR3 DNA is TGTGCCAGCAGGAACAGAAGCCGAACGAGTACAGATACGCAGTATTTT.

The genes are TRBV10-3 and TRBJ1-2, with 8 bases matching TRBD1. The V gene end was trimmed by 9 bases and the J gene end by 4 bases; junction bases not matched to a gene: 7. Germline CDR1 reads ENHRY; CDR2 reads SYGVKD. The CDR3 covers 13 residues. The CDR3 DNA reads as TGTGCCATATCAGGGGGCCCGGGCTATGGCTACACCTTC. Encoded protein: CAISGGPGYGYTF.

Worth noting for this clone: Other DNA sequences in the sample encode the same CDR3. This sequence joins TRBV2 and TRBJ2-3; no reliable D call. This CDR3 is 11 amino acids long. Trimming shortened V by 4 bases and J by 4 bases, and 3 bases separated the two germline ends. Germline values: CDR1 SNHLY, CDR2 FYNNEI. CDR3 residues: CASSAADTQYF. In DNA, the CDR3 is TGTGCCAGCAGTGCAGCAGATACGCAGTATTTT.

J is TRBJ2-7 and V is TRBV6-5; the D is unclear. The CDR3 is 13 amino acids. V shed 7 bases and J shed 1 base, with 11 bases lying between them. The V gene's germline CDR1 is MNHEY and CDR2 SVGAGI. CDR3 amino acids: CASKRPGSYEQYF. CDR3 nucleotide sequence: TGTGCCAGCAAACGGCCAGGTTCCTACGAGCAGTACTTC.

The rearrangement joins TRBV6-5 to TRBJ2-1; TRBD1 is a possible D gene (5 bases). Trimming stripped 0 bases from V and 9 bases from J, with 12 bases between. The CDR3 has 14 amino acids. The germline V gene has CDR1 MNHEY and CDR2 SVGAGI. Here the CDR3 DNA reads TGTGCCAGCAGTTACTCGAAGGGGTTGGGTGAGCAGTTCTTC. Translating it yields CASSYSKGLGEQFF.

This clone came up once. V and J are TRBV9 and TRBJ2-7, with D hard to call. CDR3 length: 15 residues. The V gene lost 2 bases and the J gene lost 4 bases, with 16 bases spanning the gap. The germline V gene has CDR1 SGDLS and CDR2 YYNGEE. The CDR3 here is CASSVGSSSLYEQYF. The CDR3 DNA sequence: TGTGCCAGCAGCGTGGGGTCGAGTTCTCTGTACGAGCAGTACTTC.

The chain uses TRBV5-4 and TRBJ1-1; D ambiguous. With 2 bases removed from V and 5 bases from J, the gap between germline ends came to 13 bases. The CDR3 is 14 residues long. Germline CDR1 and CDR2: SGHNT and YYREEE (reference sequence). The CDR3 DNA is TGTGCCAGCAGCTTCCGGGAGGAAGGAACTGAAGCTTTCTTT. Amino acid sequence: CASSFREEGTEAFF. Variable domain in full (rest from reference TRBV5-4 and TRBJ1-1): ETGVTQSPTHLIKTRGQQVTLRCSSQSGHNTVSWYQQALGQGPQFIFQYYREEENGRGNFPPRFSGLQFPNYSSELNVNALELDDSALYLCASSFREEGTEAFFGQGTRLTVV.

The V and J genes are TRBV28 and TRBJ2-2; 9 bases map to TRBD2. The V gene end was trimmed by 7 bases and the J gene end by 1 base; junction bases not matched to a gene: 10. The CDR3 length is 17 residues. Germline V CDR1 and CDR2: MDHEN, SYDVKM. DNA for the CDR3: TGTGCCAGCAAAGGCGTAGCGGGAGATAAGAACACCGGGGAGCTGTTTTTT. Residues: CASKGVAGDKNTGELFF. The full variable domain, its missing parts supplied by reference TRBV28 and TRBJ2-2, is DVKVTQSSRYLVKRTGEKVFLECVQDMDHENMFWYRQDPGLGLRLIYFSYDVKMKEKGDIPEGYSVSREKKERFSLILESASTNQTSMYLCASKGVAGDKNTGELFFGEGSRLTVL.

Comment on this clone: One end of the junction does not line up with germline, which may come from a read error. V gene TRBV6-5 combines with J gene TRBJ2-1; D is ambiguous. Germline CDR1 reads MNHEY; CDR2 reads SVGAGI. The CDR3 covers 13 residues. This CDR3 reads CASSYRRYSEQFF. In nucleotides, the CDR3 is TGTGCCAGCAGTTACAGACGCTACAGTGAGCAGTTCTTC.

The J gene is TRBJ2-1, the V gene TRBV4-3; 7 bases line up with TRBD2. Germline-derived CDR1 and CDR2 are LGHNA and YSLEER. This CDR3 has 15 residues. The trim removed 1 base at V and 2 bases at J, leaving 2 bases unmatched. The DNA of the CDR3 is TGCGCCAGCAGCCAAGTCGGGGGGACCTACAATGAGCAGTTCTTC. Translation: CASSQVGGTYNEQFF.